These 25 T cell receptor beta chains were sequenced from one sample in a study of blood T cell repertoires in COVID-19. TCRdb keeps only in-frame clones here, not all; method: immunoSEQ multiplex PCR. The table records 450,000 to 600,000 clones, roughly 87% of them present only once. Sequenced sample: PBMCs or T cells enriched from blood (not recorded which). Receptors were obtained from a woman between 18 and 29 years old who had recovered from COVID-19.

This clone has more than one count but fewer than ten. This chain joins TRBV6-5 and TRBJ1-5; no reliable D call. CDR1 is MNHEY and CDR2 is SVGAGI in the germline V gene. The CDR3 is 15 amino acids. The ends were cut back, 6 bases at V and 6 bases at J, with 18 bases in the middle. The CDR3, as DNA: TGTGCCAGCAGAAAGACGTCGGATAGACTTCAGCCCCAGCATTTT. Its translation: CASRKTSDRLQPQHF.

This clone was seen once. CDR3: CAQTLGNTIYF. In DNA form, the CDR3 reads TGTGCCCAAACCCTAGGAAACACCATATATTTT. The chain combines TRBV30 with TRBJ1-3; D gene uncertain. The CDR3 has 11 amino acids. Germline V lookup: CDR1 GTSNPN, CDR2 SVGIG (reference sequence). Between the trimmed V and J ends, which lost 8 bases and 4 bases, there was a span of 9 bases.

The chain recombines TRBV5-5 with TRBJ2-6; D is ambiguous. Between the trimmed V and J ends, which lost 2 bases and 0 bases, there was a span of 12 bases. The germline CDR1 and CDR2 sequences are SGHKS and YYEKEE (reference sequence). The CDR3 is 17 residues long. The CDR3 protein is CASSFEAYPSGANVLTF. DNA of the CDR3: TGTGCCAGCAGCTTCGAGGCGTACCCCTCTGGGGCCAACGTCCTGACTTTC. Drawing the rest from reference TRBV5-5 and TRBJ2-6, the complete variable domain is DAGVTQSPTHLIKTRGQQVTLRCSPISGHKSVSWYQQVLGQGPQFIFQYYEKEERGRGNFPDRFSARQFPNYSSELNVNALLLGDSALYLCASSFEAYPSGANVLTFGAGSRLTVL.

The chain joins TRBV10-3 to TRBJ2-2; 9 bases agree with TRBD2. CDR1 is ENHRY and CDR2 is SYGVKD in the germline V gene. This CDR3 is 16 amino acids long. With 8 bases clipped from V and 3 bases from J, the junction kept 10 bases outside the gene matches. The CDR3, as DNA: TGTGCCATCGGGGACTTGCGGGGGGGCGACACCGGGGAGCTGTTTTTT. It specifies CAIGDLRGGDTGELFF.

V usage is TRBV27 and J usage is TRBJ1-5; D may be TRBD1 (5 bases). V lost 7 bases to trimming and J lost 4 bases, with 26 bases between them. The CDR3 is 18 amino acids. Germline values: CDR1 MNHEY, CDR2 SMNVEV (reference sequence). The CDR3 bases are TGTGCCAGCAACCCCCTTCCAATCCAGGGTAAACGAAATCAGCCCCAGCATTTT. The encoded protein is CASNPLPIQGKRNQPQHF.

The V and J genes are TRBV18 and TRBJ2-7, with D perhaps matching TRBD2 (5 bases). Trimming stripped 6 bases from V and 5 bases from J, with 14 bases between. Per germline, CDR1 KGHSH and CDR2 LQKENI. This CDR3 is 13 amino acids long. The CDR3 region is CASSVGGVNEQYF. The CDR3 DNA is TGTGCCAGCTCCGTCGGAGGCGTCAACGAGCAGTACTTC.

This clone appeared a single time. The V gene is TRBV15, the J gene TRBJ2-5; 9 positions match TRBD2. The CDR3 covers 16 residues. Germline CDR1 and CDR2: LNHNV and YYDKDF (reference sequence). Trimming took 4 bases from V and 5 from J; bases not matched to a gene: 11. For the CDR3, the DNA is TGTGCCACCAGCATTACATTAGCGGGGGACGGGGAGACCCAGTACTTC. Encoded protein: CATSITLAGDGETQYF. Full variable domain (remainder filled in from reference TRBV15 and TRBJ2-5): DAMVIQNPRYQVTQFGKPVTLSCSQTLNHNVMYWYQQKSSQAPKLLFHYYDKDFNNEADTPDNFQSRRPNTSFCFLDIRSPGLGDTAMYLCATSITLAGDGETQYFGPGTRLLVL.

The rearrangement uses TRBV4-1 and TRBJ2-3, with 11 bases that match TRBD2. Per germline, CDR1 MGHRA and CDR2 YSYEKL. The trim removed 0 bases at V and 5 bases at J, leaving 4 bases unmatched. This CDR3 has 16 residues. The CDR3: CASSQELAGAGDTQYF. DNA for the CDR3: TGCGCCAGCAGCCAAGAACTAGCGGGGGCGGGAGATACGCAGTATTTT.

The chain couples TRBV4-1 to TRBJ2-1; TRBD2 agrees at 11 bases. The V gene's germline CDR1 is MGHRA and CDR2 YSYEKL. The V and J ends lost 4 bases and 7 bases, in that order; junction bases with no gene match: 18. CDR3 length equals 19 residues. The CDR3 DNA reads as TGCGCCAGCAGCCTCGTAGACTTGGGTAGCGGGGGGGCACGAAATGAGCAGTTCTTC. Amino acid sequence: CASSLVDLGSGGARNEQFF.

The chain combines TRBV27 with TRBJ2-7; 9 nucleotides match TRBD1. The germline V gene encodes CDR1 MNHEY and CDR2 SMNVEV (reference sequence). The CDR3 is 16 amino acids. The J segment lost 5 bases and the V segment lost 5 bases, leaving 13 bases of the junction unmatched. The DNA of the CDR3 is TGTGCCAGCAGTCCTCGGGACAGGGTGCTATACCACGAGCAGTACTTC. Translating gives CASSPRDRVLYHEQYF.

The CDR3 sequence is CASSLRGGVSNEQFF. CDR3 DNA: TGTGCCAGCAGCTTGAGGGGCGGGGTTTCAAATGAGCAGTTCTTC. The chain joins TRBV5-8 to TRBJ2-1, with a possible D match to TRBD2 (6 bases). The V and J ends lost 1 base and 7 bases respectively, with 15 bases between them. Germline V gene data show CDR1 as SGHTS and CDR2 as YDEGEE. This CDR3 spans 15 amino acids.

A note on this clone: The same CDR3 arises from other DNA sequences in this sample as well. The chain uses TRBV6-5 and TRBJ1-6; D unclear. Trimming cost V 3 bases and J 8 bases, with 8 bases left between them. Germline V CDR1 and CDR2: MNHEY, SVGAGI. The CDR3 runs 13 residues. The CDR3 DNA reads TGTGCCAGCAGTTATCCCGGGGATTCACCCCTCCACTTT. Protein: CASSYPGDSPLHF.

The V call is TRBV3-1 (or the pseudogene TRBV3-2), the J call TRBJ1-1; D not resolved. Trimming left V 6 bases short and J 1 base short, with 9 bases between. Germline CDR1 and CDR2: LGHDT and YNNKEL (reference sequence). This CDR3 has 13 residues. CDR3 protein: CASSPVPNTEAFF. The CDR3 DNA sequence: TGTGCCAGCAGTCCCGTTCCGAACACTGAAGCTTTCTTT.

The chain joins TRBV5-6 to TRBJ1-4; 7 nucleotides line up with TRBD1. The V gene's germline CDR1 is SGHDT and CDR2 YYEEEE. The CDR3 totals 15 residues. The junction had 7 bases not matched to a gene; V was cut back by 4 bases and J by 4 bases. In nucleotides, the CDR3 is TGTGCCAGCAGCGTCGACAGGGCCCTTAATGAAAAACTGTTTTTT. It is translated as CASSVDRALNEKLFF.

Only one count was recorded for this clone. The chain recombines TRBV18 with TRBJ1-2; 11 positions match TRBD1. There are 17 residues in the CDR3. The trim removed 3 bases at V and 5 bases at J, leaving 11 bases unmatched. Germline lookup yields CDR1 KGHSH and CDR2 LQKENI. The CDR3 sequence is CASSPSGQGALGYGYTF. The DNA for the CDR3 is TGTGCCAGCTCACCTTCAGGACAGGGGGCCCTAGGATATGGCTACACCTTC.

The chain combines TRBV10-3 with TRBJ1-4; D gene unclear. V lost 8 bases to trimming and J lost 8 bases, with 9 bases between them. Looked up from germline, CDR1 is ENHRY and CDR2 is SYGVKD. CDR3 length equals 11 residues. The CDR3 nucleotides read TGTGCCATCCGAGACAACGAAAAACTGTTTTTT. This sequence encodes CAIRDNEKLFF.

The V and J genes are TRBV5-1 and TRBJ2-2; 12 bases are a match to TRBD2. Germline CDR1 SGHRS, CDR2 YFSETQ. V was clipped by 2 bases and J by 2 bases; unmatched bases: 10. The CDR3 runs to 19 residues. CDR3 nucleotides: TGCGCCAGCAGCTTTCGACTAGCGGGGGTCTTGCTTAACACCGGGGAGCTGTTTTTT. It is translated as CASSFRLAGVLLNTGELFF.

This rearrangement joins TRBV7-2 to TRBJ1-1; D is uncertain. Trimming shortened V by 1 base and J by 11 bases, and 14 bases separated the two germline ends. The germline CDR1 and CDR2 sequences are SGHTA and FQGNSA. The CDR3 has 13 residues. The CDR3 here is CASSLVTSEVAFF. CDR3 bases: TGTGCCAGCAGCTTAGTCACTTCTGAGGTGGCTTTCTTT.

The J gene is TRBJ2-6, the V gene TRBV6-4; no definite D call. V lost 5 bases and J lost 0, with 5 bases in between. The CDR3 is made up of 14 amino acids. CDR1 is MRHNA, CDR2 SNTAGT, per germline. CDR3 nucleotides: TGTGCCAGCAGTTTAGACTCTGGGGCCAACGTCCTGACTTTC. It is translated as CASSLDSGANVLTF.

The chain joins TRBV29-1 to TRBJ2-2; D is ambiguous. Germline CDR1 and CDR2: SQVTM and ANQGSEA. This CDR3 has 14 residues. V lost 7 bases and J lost 2, with 14 bases in between. CDR3 in DNA: TGCAGCGCCCCTCCGAGGCTAAACACCGGGGAGCTGTTTTTT. Protein sequence: CSAPPRLNTGELFF.

This clone is a singleton in its sample. The V call is TRBV5-1, the J call TRBJ2-7, with D perhaps TRBD1 (5 bases). CDR1 and CDR2 from the germline V gene are SGHRS and YFSETQ. V lost 1 base, J lost 9 bases, and 17 bases lay in between. The CDR3 is made up of 14 amino acids. The CDR3: CASSLIGLDNLQYF. CDR3 nucleotide sequence: TGCGCCAGCAGCTTGATCGGGCTGGACAACCTGCAGTACTTC.

The chain couples TRBV27 to TRBJ1-1, with D perhaps matching TRBD1 (5 bases). The CDR3 covers 13 residues. V gave up 3 bases and J gave up 3 bases, with 8 bases separating them. Germline V gene data show CDR1 as MNHEY and CDR2 as SMNVEV (reference sequence). CDR3 nucleotide sequence: TGTGCCAGCAGTTTTTCCAGGGACACTGAAGCTTTCTTT. This sequence encodes CASSFSRDTEAFF.

About this clone: Other nucleotide sequences in the sample specify the same CDR3. In nucleotides, the CDR3 is TGTGCCAGTAGCTCAAGAGGGGAGGGGGCGCAGTATTTT. Its protein is CASSSRGEGAQYF. V gene TRBV9 combines with J gene TRBJ2-3; tentative D call: TRBD2 (7 bases). This CDR3 has 13 amino acids. CDR1 SGDLS and CDR2 YYNGEE come from the germline V gene. V was cut by 8 bases and J by 10 bases, with 20 bases left in between.

V is TRBV25-1 and J is TRBJ1-2; D call uncertain. V gave up 4 bases and J gave up 7 bases, with 19 bases separating them. Germline V gene sequence: CDR1 MGHDK, CDR2 SYGVNS. The CDR3 contains 15 residues. CDR3 nucleotides: TGTGCCAGCAGTGGGGAGTATACCGGGTCAAGTGGCTACACCTTC. Its translation is CASSGEYTGSSGYTF.

The chain is built from TRBV7-8 and TRBJ1-4; 8 positions agree with TRBD1. Germline lookup yields CDR1 SGHVS and CDR2 FQNEAQ. Trimming removed 1 base from V and 7 bases from J; junction bases left unmatched: 5. The CDR3 runs to 15 residues. Here the CDR3 reads CASSLGQGQGEKLFF. CDR3 DNA: TGTGCCAGCAGCTTAGGACAGGGGCAAGGTGAAAAACTGTTTTTT.